The clone carrying this T cell receptor (beta chain) was detected many times. Antigen unknown. The sample originates from a study of CD8 T cells in ankylosing spondylitis. The V gene's germline CDR1 is LGHNA and CDR2 YSLEER. V was clipped by 4 bases and J by 3 bases; unmatched bases: 13. The CDR3 runs to 17 residues. Study-wide results and limits: Existing reports had already noted some motif variants in reactive arthritis synovial fluid and blood. In ankylosing spondylitis blood, a motif of roughly 8 highly homologous TCR beta variants appeared characteristic.

MiXCR was run by TCRdb on the 5' RACE reads, yielding one entry per CDR3 protein. The table includes about 130,000 distinct CDR3 sequences, 9.3% detected once. The chain employs TRBV4-3 and TRBJ2-7; 9 positions agree with TRBD2. This receptor was taken from a male donor with ankylosing spondylitis or in good health (not recorded which). The sample comprised blood, either unsorted or a sorted T cell fraction (not recorded which). The CDR3 DNA reads TGCGCCAGCAGCCTCTATAGCCCCAGCGGGGGGATCTACGAGCAGTACTTC. Translating gives CASSLYSPSGGIYEQYF.